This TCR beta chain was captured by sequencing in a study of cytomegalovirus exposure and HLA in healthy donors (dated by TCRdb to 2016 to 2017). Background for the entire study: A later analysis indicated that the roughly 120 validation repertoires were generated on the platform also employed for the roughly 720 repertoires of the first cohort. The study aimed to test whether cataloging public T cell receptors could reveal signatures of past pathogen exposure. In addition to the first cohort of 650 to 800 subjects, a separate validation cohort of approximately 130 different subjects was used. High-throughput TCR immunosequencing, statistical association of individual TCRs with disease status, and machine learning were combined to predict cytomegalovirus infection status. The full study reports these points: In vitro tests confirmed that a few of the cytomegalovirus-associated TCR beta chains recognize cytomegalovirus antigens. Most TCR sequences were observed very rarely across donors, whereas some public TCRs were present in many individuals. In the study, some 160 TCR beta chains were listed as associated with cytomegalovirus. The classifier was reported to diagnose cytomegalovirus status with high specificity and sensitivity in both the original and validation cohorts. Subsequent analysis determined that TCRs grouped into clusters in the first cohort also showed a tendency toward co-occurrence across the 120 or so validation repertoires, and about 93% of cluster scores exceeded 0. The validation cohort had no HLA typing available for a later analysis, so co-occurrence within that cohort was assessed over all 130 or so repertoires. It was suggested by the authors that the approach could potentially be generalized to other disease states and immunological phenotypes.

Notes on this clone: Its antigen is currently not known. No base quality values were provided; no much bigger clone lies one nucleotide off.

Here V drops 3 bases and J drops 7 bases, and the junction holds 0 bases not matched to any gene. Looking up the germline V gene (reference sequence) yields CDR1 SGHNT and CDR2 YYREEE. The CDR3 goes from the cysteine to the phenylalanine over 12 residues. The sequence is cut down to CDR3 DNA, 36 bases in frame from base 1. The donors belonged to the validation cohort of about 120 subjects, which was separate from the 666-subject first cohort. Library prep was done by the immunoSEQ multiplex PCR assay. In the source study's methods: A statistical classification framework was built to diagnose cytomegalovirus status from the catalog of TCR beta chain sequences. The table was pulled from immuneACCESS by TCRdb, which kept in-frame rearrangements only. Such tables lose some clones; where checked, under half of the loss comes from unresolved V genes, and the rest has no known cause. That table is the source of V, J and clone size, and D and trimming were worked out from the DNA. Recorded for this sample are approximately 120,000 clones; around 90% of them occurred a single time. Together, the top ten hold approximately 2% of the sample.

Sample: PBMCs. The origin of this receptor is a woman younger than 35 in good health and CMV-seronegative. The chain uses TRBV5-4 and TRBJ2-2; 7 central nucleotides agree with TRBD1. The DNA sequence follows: TGTGCCAGCAGCTGGGACAGCGGGGAGCTGTTTTTT. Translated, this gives CASSWDSGELFF.